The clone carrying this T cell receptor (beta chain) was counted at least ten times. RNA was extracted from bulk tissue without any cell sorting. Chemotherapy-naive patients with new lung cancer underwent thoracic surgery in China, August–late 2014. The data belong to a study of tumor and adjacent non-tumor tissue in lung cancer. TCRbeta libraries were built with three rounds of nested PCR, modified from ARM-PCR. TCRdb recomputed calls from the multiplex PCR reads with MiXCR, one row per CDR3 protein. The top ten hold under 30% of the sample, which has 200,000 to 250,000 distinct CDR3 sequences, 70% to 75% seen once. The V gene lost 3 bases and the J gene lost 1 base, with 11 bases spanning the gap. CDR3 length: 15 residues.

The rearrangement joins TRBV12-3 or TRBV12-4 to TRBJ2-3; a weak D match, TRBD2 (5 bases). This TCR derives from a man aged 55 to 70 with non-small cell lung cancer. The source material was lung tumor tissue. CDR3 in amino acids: CASSFLAERTDTQYF. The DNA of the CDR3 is TGTGCCAGCAGTTTTCTAGCTGAACGCACAGATACGCAGTATTTT.